This T cell receptor beta chain was sequenced during a study of blood T cell repertoires in COVID-19. V lost 5 bases to trimming and J lost 0 bases, with 10 bases between them. Germline V gene sequence: CDR1 LNHDA, CDR2 SQIVND (reference sequence). This CDR3 has 14 residues. Sequencing was performed with immunoSEQ multiplex PCR; in TCRdb, only in-frame clones are kept and a portion is missing. The sample holds over 120,000 clones, approximately 84% seen once. This clone was found a few times. The genes are TRBV19 and TRBJ1-1, with D unclear. The source of this sequence is a human donor with acute or convalescent COVID-19. The donor label of this sample is uncertain. Sample: peripheral blood. CDR3 in DNA: TGTGCCAGTAGTTACGGGAAACTGAACACTGAAGCTTTCTTT. This gives the protein CASSYGKLNTEAFF.